Listed below are T cell receptor beta chains from one sample, sequenced in a study of cytomegalovirus exposure and HLA in healthy donors. This table comes from immunoSEQ multiplex PCR, and its TCRdb copy is limited to in-frame clones, with some not included. The table shows over 75,000 clones, with approximately 78% occurring only once. The sample was PBMCs. These receptors all stem from a woman aged 55-69 years in good health and CMV-seronegative. Both conserved end residues are part of each CDR3. A D gene is named only where the DNA matches it firmly. Not all rows give a size; the values are once, few, many and, for expanded clones, a class.

v_gene	abundance	j_gene	d_gene	CDR3nt	CDR3aa
TRBV29-1	NA	TRBJ1-2	NA	TGCAGCGTTGTACAGGAATATGGCTACACCTTC	CSVVQEYGYTF
TRBV29-1	NA	TRBJ1-1	NA	TGCAGCGTTGCGGAGAGAGGGCCGGTGGACACTGAAGCTTTCTTT	CSVAERGPVDTEAFF
TRBV11-2	once	TRBJ1-4	NA	TGTGCCAGCAGCTTAGAGGCGGCTATGGCTAATGAAAAACTGTTTTTT	CASSLEAAMANEKLFF
TRBV6-1	NA	TRBJ1-5	NA	TGTGCCAGCAGGCGGGACGCCAGAGATCAGCCCCAGCATTTT	CASRRDARDQPQHF
TRBV2	NA	TRBJ1-2	NA	TGTGCCAGCTGTGAAACGGGGAGCTATGGCTACCCCTTC	CASCETGSYGYPF
TRBV11-2	NA	TRBJ1-3	NA	TGTGCCAGCACCGGACTGGTTAGCTCTGGAAACACCATATATTTT	CASTGLVSSGNTIYF
TRBV2	NA	TRBJ2-7	TRBD1	TGTGCCAGCAGTGAAGGGACAGGGAGCGCCGAGCAGTACTTC	CASSEGTGSAEQYF
TRBV30	once	TRBJ2-1	TRBD2	TGTGCCTGGAGTGTATTCCTAGCGGGACCTCCGATCGACAATGAGCAGTTCTTC	CAWSVFLAGPPIDNEQFF
TRBV6-5	once	TRBJ1-5	TRBD1	TGTGCCAGCAGTCGACGGACAGGGGGGGATCAGCCCCAGCATTTT	CASSRRTGGDQPQHF
TRBV6-5	few	TRBJ2-7	NA	TGTGCCAGCAGTTACTCGAGTATAATCTCCTACGAGCAGTACTTC	CASSYSSIISYEQYF
TRBV14	once	TRBJ2-3	NA	TGTGCCAGCAGCTTTGAGAGCACAGATACGCAGTATTTT	CASSFESTDTQYF
TRBV6-5	NA	TRBJ1-1	NA	TGTGCCAGCAGTTCACCGGGACTGGGAAACACTGAAGCTTTCTTT	CASSSPGLGNTEAFF
TRBV2	NA	TRBJ1-1	TRBD1	TGTGCCGGCACGACAGGGGGGTTTAGTGAAGCTTTCTTT	CAGTTGGFSEAFF
TRBV30	once	TRBJ2-3	NA	TGTGCCTGGAGTGTAAGTTACAGTAGCACAGATACGCAGTATTTT	CAWSVSYSSTDTQYF
TRBV9	NA	TRBJ2-3	TRBD2	TGTGCCAGCAGCGTATCGGGGGGGCCAACAGATACGCAGTATTTT	CASSVSGGPTDTQYF